The 23 T cell receptor beta chains below come from one sample, sequenced in a study of T cell responses to AZD1222 COVID-19 vaccine. TCRdb's copy holds only in-frame clones and misses some; the assay was immunoSEQ multiplex PCR. This table has 150,000 to 200,000 clones, 92% appearing once. Material: peripheral blood, obtained on day 0 of MenACWY control vaccination. These TCRs come from an adult in good health.

Points on this clone: Other DNA sequences of this sample code for an identical CDR3. The genes are TRBV10-3 and TRBJ1-1; D is unclear. V was shortened by 3 bases and J by 1 base, with 9 bases between the two germline ends. This CDR3 contains 14 residues. Germline V CDR1 and CDR2: ENHRY, SYGVKD. In DNA form, the CDR3 reads TGTGCCATCAGTGACAGGACGGAGAACACTGAAGCTTTCTTT. Its protein product is CAISDRTENTEAFF.

The rearrangement links TRBV6-5 to TRBJ1-1, with D possibly matching TRBD1 (5 bases). The V end was cut by 2 bases, the J end by 0 bases, with 7 bases between. CDR1 is MNHEY and CDR2 is SVGAGI in the germline V gene. The CDR3 spans 14 residues. CDR3 protein: CASSYQGMNTEAFF. CDR3 DNA: TGTGCCAGCAGTTACCAGGGAATGAACACTGAAGCTTTCTTT.

This clone was seen a few times. CDR3 bases: TGTGCCAGCAGTTATCTAGCGGGAGTCTACGAGCAGTACTTC. Its translation: CASSYLAGVYEQYF. The chain recombines TRBV6-5 with TRBJ2-7, with 10 bases matching TRBD2. The CDR3 loop spans 14 amino acids. V lost 3 bases to trimming and J lost 3 bases; unmatched junction nucleotides: 2. The V gene's germline CDR1 is MNHEY and CDR2 SVGAGI.

The chain joins TRBV13 to TRBJ2-1; either TRBD1 or TRBD2 may supply D (6 bases each). This CDR3 has 13 residues. Trimming removed 3 bases at V and 8 bases at J, with 11 bases between. Germline V gene data show CDR1 as PRHDT and CDR2 as FYEKMQ (reference sequence). The CDR3 nucleotides are TGTGCCAGCAGCTTCTACGGGGGCGATGAGCAGTTCTTC. Translated, it gives CASSFYGGDEQFF.

J is TRBJ1-4 and V is TRBV25-1, with D hard to call. This CDR3 comprises 15 residues. Germline-derived CDR1 and CDR2 are MGHDK and SYGVNS. V gave up 3 bases and J gave up 0 bases, with 8 bases separating them. The CDR3 is CASSDRRTTNEKLFF. CDR3 nucleotides: TGTGCCAGCAGTGATCGCAGAACAACTAATGAAAAACTGTTTTTT.

With respect to this clone: At the DNA level, this CDR3 is encoded by other sequences in the same sample as well. This chain connects TRBV9 to TRBJ1-5; no clear D. Germline CDR1 and CDR2: SGDLS and YYNGEE. This CDR3 comprises 14 residues. Trimming left V 0 bases short and J 3 bases short, with 7 bases between. CDR3 DNA: TGTGCCAGCAGCGTAGGACCTATCAATCAGCCCCAGCATTTT. It yields the protein CASSVGPINQPQHF.

This clone was counted once. This chain connects TRBV11-3 to TRBJ2-1, with 11 bases fitting TRBD1. CDR3 size: 14 residues. From germline, CDR1 is SGHNT and CDR2 YENEEA. The V and J ends lost 5 bases and 8 bases, in that order; junction bases with no gene match: 5. The chain's CDR3 is CASSIPGQGDEQFF. CDR3 bases: TGTGCCAGCAGCATACCGGGACAGGGGGATGAGCAGTTCTTC.

This sequence joins TRBV3-1 (or the pseudogene TRBV3-2) and TRBJ2-2, with 7 bases that match TRBD2. The J segment lost 6 bases and the V segment lost 4 bases, leaving 11 bases of the junction unmatched. The CDR3 extends over 16 amino acids. CDR1 is LGHDT and CDR2 is YNNKEL in the germline V gene (reference sequence). DNA of the CDR3: TGTGCCAGCAGCCCTCCTAGCGGTAGGCCCCCCGGGGAGCTGTTTTTT. This encodes CASSPPSGRPPGELFF.

The chain employs TRBV28 and TRBJ2-7; the D is unclear. Germline V gene lookup returns CDR1 MDHEN and CDR2 SYDVKM. This CDR3 contains 14 residues. V was shortened by 0 bases and J by 0 bases, with 6 bases between the two germline ends. The DNA of the CDR3 is TGTGCCAGCAGTTTATGGCGCGGCTCCTACGAGCAGTACTTC. This codes for CASSLWRGSYEQYF.

This chain joins TRBV21-1 and TRBJ2-7. TRBV21-1 is a listed pseudogene. The CDR3 loop spans 9 amino acids. The CDR3 region has the DNA TGTGCCAGCAAGGGCGAGCAGTACTTC. Amino acids: CASKGEQYF.

The chain carries TRBV5-1 and TRBJ2-7; D not certain. V was clipped by 4 bases and J by 2 bases, with 13 bases between them. The CDR3 length is 14 residues. Germline V gene lookup returns CDR1 SGHRS and CDR2 YFSETQ. The chain's CDR3 is CASSPVSVTYEQYF. CDR3 coding DNA: TGCGCCAGCAGCCCGGTTTCGGTCACCTACGAGCAGTACTTC.

The J gene is TRBJ2-5, the V gene TRBV19; 8 bases are a match to TRBD1. Unmatched junction bases numbered 7, after V lost 1 base and J lost 3 bases. This CDR3 has 16 amino acids. Germline values: CDR1 LNHDA, CDR2 SQIVND (reference sequence). The DNA of the CDR3 is TGTGCCAGTAGTATAGGGACAGGGTTTACCAAAGAGACCCAGTACTTC. Residues: CASSIGTGFTKETQYF.

The rearrangement uses TRBV2 and TRBJ2-1; the D gene is possibly TRBD2 (6 bases). Trimming removed 5 bases from V and 10 bases from J, with 21 bases in between. There are 15 residues in the CDR3. CDR1 is SNHLY, CDR2 FYNNEI, per germline. CDR3 DNA: TGTGCCAGCAGTACGCCGGGACTTCTCGTTGGGGAGCAGTTCTTC. This encodes CASSTPGLLVGEQFF.

This clone was picked up one time. The chain joins TRBV2 to TRBJ2-2, with 10 bases aligning to TRBD2. The CDR3 is made up of 15 amino acids. The ends lost 7 bases at V and 5 bases at J; junction bases unmatched: 7. The germline V gene encodes CDR1 SNHLY and CDR2 FYNNEI. The CDR3 region is CASTRLAGVTGELFF. The CDR3 DNA sequence: TGTGCCAGCACCCGTCTAGCGGGGGTTACCGGGGAGCTGTTTTTT.

This clone appeared once. V and J are TRBV28 and TRBJ1-2; no reliable D call. The CDR3 consists of 13 residues. The V and J ends lost 6 bases and 8 bases respectively, with 16 bases between them. In germline, CDR1 is MDHEN, CDR2 SYDVKM. The CDR3 loop reads CASRGSVEKGYTF. CDR3 bases: TGTGCCAGCAGGGGCTCCGTAGAAAAAGGCTACACCTTC.

The rearrangement joins TRBV5-1 to TRBJ2-2; 11 bases map to TRBD2. The CDR3 runs 18 residues. Trimming took 4 bases from V and 2 from J; bases not matched to a gene: 10. CDR1 is SGHRS and CDR2 is YFSETQ in the germline V gene. The CDR3 region is CASSAGLAGRTNTGELFF. CDR3 DNA sequence: TGCGCCAGCAGCGCCGGACTAGCGGGCCGCACCAACACCGGGGAGCTGTTTTTT. The variable domain in full, with the rest retrieved from reference TRBV5-1 and TRBJ2-2, is KAGVTQTPRYLIKTRGQQVTLSCSPISGHRSVSWYQQTPGQGLQFLFEYFSETQRNKGNFPGRFSGRQFSNSRSEMNVSTLELGDSALYLCASSAGLAGRTNTGELFFGEGSRLTVL.

The chain combines TRBV9 with TRBJ2-6, with D maybe TRBD2 (6 bases). Per the germline V gene, CDR1 is SGDLS and CDR2 is YYNGEE. The CDR3 extends over 17 amino acids. The V gene lost 4 bases and the J gene lost 4 bases, with 18 bases spanning the gap. CDR3 sequence reads: CASSSLGGETGANVLTF. CDR3 bases: TGTGCCAGCAGCTCCCTCGGGGGAGAGACCGGGGCCAACGTCCTGACTTTC. Combining the CDR3 with reference TRBV9 and TRBJ2-6 gives the whole variable domain DSGVTQTPKHLITATGQRVTLRCSPRSGDLSVYWYQQSLDQGLQFLIQYYNGEERAKGNILERFSAQQFPDLHSELNLSSLELGDSALYFCASSSLGGETGANVLTFGAGSRLTVL.

In its sample, this clone was seen a few times. The rearrangement uses TRBV28 and TRBJ2-2; D uncertain. The CDR3 extends over 14 amino acids. With 4 bases removed from V and 7 bases from J, the gap between germline ends came to 13 bases. The germline gives CDR1 MDHEN, CDR2 SYDVKM. CDR3 sequence reads: CASSSQTIFGELFF. CDR3 in DNA: TGTGCCAGCAGTTCCCAAACTATCTTCGGGGAGCTGTTTTTT.

The V and J genes are TRBV5-6 and TRBJ2-3; D call uncertain. The length of the CDR3 is 16 residues. Trimming pared 0 bases from V and 5 bases from J, leaving 16 bases between. Germline lookup yields CDR1 SGHDT and CDR2 YYEEEE. Here the CDR3 reads CASSLAFLVSGDTQYF. As DNA, the CDR3 is TGTGCCAGCAGCTTGGCCTTTTTAGTCAGTGGAGATACGCAGTATTTT.

This clone has only a few counts. This chain uses TRBV11-2 with TRBJ2-3; 7 nucleotides match TRBD1. Germline values: CDR1 SGHAT, CDR2 FQNNGV. This CDR3 is built from 14 residues. V trimming: 1 base; J trimming: 6 bases; junction bases outside the gene matches: 4. The DNA of the CDR3 is TGTGCCAGCAGCTTAGGCGTCAGGGGGGATACGCAGTATTTT. Translation gives CASSLGVRGDTQYF.

The chain combines TRBV15 with TRBJ1-1; D gene uncertain. V was cut by 5 bases and J by 5 bases, with 12 bases left in between. The CDR3 runs 13 residues. Per germline, CDR1 LNHNV and CDR2 YYDKDF (reference sequence). CDR3 amino acids: CATSWAPGTEAFF. The CDR3 region has the DNA TGTGCCACCAGCTGGGCCCCGGGGACTGAAGCTTTCTTT.

This rearrangement joins TRBV5-8 to TRBJ2-2; D perhaps matches TRBD2 (6 bases). The CDR3 extends over 15 amino acids. V shed 0 bases and J shed 5 bases, with 11 bases lying between them. From germline, CDR1 is SGHTS and CDR2 YDEGEE. The CDR3 region has the DNA TGTGCCAGCAGCTTGGCCTGGAGGGGAACCGGGGAGCTGTTTTTT. Its protein product is CASSLAWRGTGELFF.

The V call is TRBV6-5, the J call TRBJ1-1; D might be TRBD1 (6 bases). V shed 4 bases and J shed 6 bases, with 15 bases lying between them. The CDR3 loop spans 14 amino acids. The germline gives CDR1 MNHEY, CDR2 SVGAGI. CDR3 amino acids: CASSSATGSSEAFF. For the CDR3, the DNA is TGTGCCAGCAGTTCCGCGACAGGTTCCTCTGAAGCTTTCTTT.